A single sample gave rise to the 21 T cell receptor beta chains below, sequenced in a study of cytomegalovirus exposure and HLA in healthy donors. Primers included in the PCR were 60 Vbeta and 13 Jbeta primers. Only in-frame clones appear in the TCRdb table, and some are missing; sequencing was by immunoSEQ multiplex PCR. Its clone listing holds 100,000 to 150,000 clones. Material for sequencing was PBMCs. The receptors shown here come from a man aged 18 to 35 in good health and CMV-seronegative.

The genes are TRBV6-5 and TRBJ1-2; D unresolved. The CDR3 contains 13 residues. Trimming cost V 5 bases and J 4 bases, with 11 bases left between them. Germline CDR1 and CDR2: MNHEY and SVGAGI. The chain's CDR3 is CASSPARTYGYTF. CDR3 nucleotides: TGTGCCAGCAGTCCCGCGAGAACCTATGGCTACACCTTC.

The chain links TRBV19 to TRBJ1-5; possibly TRBD1 for D (5 bases). V shed 5 bases and J shed 4 bases, with 12 bases lying between them. CDR3 length equals 14 residues. CDR1 and CDR2 from the germline V gene are LNHDA and SQIVND (reference sequence). The CDR3, as DNA: TGTGCCAGTAGTGGAGGGGTAGGGAATCAGCCCCAGCATTTT. Translated, it gives CASSGGVGNQPQHF. The full variable domain, with the rest looked up from reference TRBV19 and TRBJ1-5, is DGGITQSPKYLFRKEGQNVTLSCEQNLNHDAMYWYRQDPGQGLRLIYYSQIVNDFQKGDIAEGYSVSREKKESFPLTVTSAQKNPTAFYLCASSGGVGNQPQHFGDGTRLSIL.

The chain uses TRBV27 and TRBJ1-3, with D possibly matching TRBD1 (6 bases). Germline values: CDR1 MNHEY, CDR2 SMNVEV (reference sequence). Trimming cost V 6 bases and J 4 bases, with 13 bases left between them. The CDR3 is made up of 14 amino acids. CDR3 protein: CASSRTVTGNTIYF. The DNA of the CDR3 is TGTGCCAGCAGCCGGACAGTAACGGGAAACACCATATATTTT.

The V and J genes are TRBV27 and TRBJ2-2; D might be TRBD1 (5 bases). This CDR3 has 17 amino acids. The ends were cut back, 3 bases at V and 3 bases at J, with 17 bases in the middle. In germline, CDR1 is MNHEY, CDR2 SMNVEV (reference sequence). Here the CDR3 reads CASSFTGAGIYTGELFF. For the CDR3, the DNA is TGTGCCAGCAGTTTTACTGGGGCAGGGATATACACCGGGGAGCTGTTTTTT.

V usage is TRBV10-1 and J usage is TRBJ2-1; D remains ambiguous. Germline V gives CDR1 WNHNN, CDR2 SYGVQD (reference sequence). The V end lost 3 bases, the J end lost 12 bases, and 15 bases lay between the germline ends. This CDR3 has 13 amino acids. The CDR3 is CASSDNVFRGQFF. DNA of the CDR3: TGCGCCAGCAGTGACAACGTGTTCCGAGGGCAGTTCTTC.

The rearrangement links TRBV5-1 to TRBJ2-2, with D tentatively TRBD1 (5 bases). The length of the CDR3 is 17 residues. Germline V CDR1 and CDR2: SGHRS, YFSETQ. V lost 4 bases and J 4 bases, leaving 20 bases between the germline ends. The CDR3 DNA is TGCGCCAGCAGCGCGAATAGGGGTCCTTCTGCCACCGGGGAGCTGTTTTTT. Translating gives CASSANRGPSATGELFF. Complete variable domain (other parts from reference TRBV5-1 and TRBJ2-2): KAGVTQTPRYLIKTRGQQVTLSCSPISGHRSVSWYQQTPGQGLQFLFEYFSETQRNKGNFPGRFSGRQFSNSRSEMNVSTLELGDSALYLCASSANRGPSATGELFFGEGSRLTVL.

The chain couples TRBV7-9 to TRBJ1-1, with 7 bases identical to TRBD1. CDR1 and CDR2 (germline): SEHNR, FQNEAQ (reference sequence). V gave up 5 bases and J gave up 11 bases; unmatched junction bases: 8. This CDR3 is built from 12 residues. Written as DNA, the CDR3 is TGTGCCAGCAGCCAAGACAGGGCTCAGGCTTTCTTT. Translated: CASSQDRAQAFF.

The genes are TRBV10-3 and TRBJ2-3; no definite D call. The germline CDR1 and CDR2 sequences are ENHRY and SYGVKD. The length of the CDR3 is 14 residues. V lost 0 bases, J lost 4 bases, and 8 bases lay in between. CDR3: CAISESNSPDTQYF. Written as DNA, the CDR3 is TGTGCCATCAGTGAGTCAAACAGCCCAGATACGCAGTATTTT.

This chain uses TRBV18 with TRBJ1-2; D uncertain. Trimming took off 4 bases at V and 4 bases at J, with 10 bases between the two ends. Germline CDR1 and CDR2: KGHSH and LQKENI. This CDR3 spans 13 amino acids. CDR3 loop: CASSLSVSYGYTF. CDR3 in DNA: TGTGCCAGCTCACTCAGCGTATCCTATGGCTACACCTTC.

The V and J genes are TRBV7-2 and TRBJ2-7; no definite D call. Trimming removed 5 bases from V and 9 bases from J, with 8 bases in between. Germline V gives CDR1 SGHTA, CDR2 FQGNSA. This CDR3 contains 10 residues. CDR3 loop: CASSHSPQYF. As DNA, the CDR3 is TGTGCCAGCAGCCATTCCCCGCAGTACTTC.

This chain links TRBV7-2 with TRBJ2-7; maybe TRBD1 (5 bases). Germline V gives CDR1 SGHTA, CDR2 FQGNSA. The CDR3 is 15 residues long. Trimming cost V 1 base and J 2 bases, with 12 bases left between them. The CDR3 DNA follows: TGTGCCAGCAGCTTAGGGGGCGGTCTAACCTACGAGCAGTACTTC. It specifies CASSLGGGLTYEQYF.

The CDR3 nucleotides are TGTGCCACCAGCGGCGGTAGGATTTATGAAAAACTGTTTTTT. Amino acid sequence: CATSGGRIYEKLFF. This chain joins TRBV15 and TRBJ1-4; D gene ambiguous. Trimming left V 5 bases short and J 6 bases short, with 13 bases between. The CDR3 spans 14 residues. CDR1 is LNHNV, CDR2 YYDKDF, per germline (reference sequence).

The rearrangement joins TRBV5-1 to TRBJ1-1, with a possible D match to TRBD1 (6 bases). CDR1 is SGHRS and CDR2 is YFSETQ in the germline V gene. V was cut by 1 base and J by 6 bases, with 22 bases left in between. CDR3 size: 17 residues. The CDR3 here is CASSLPPGAMGFAEAFF. The CDR3 bases are TGCGCCAGCAGCTTGCCCCCAGGGGCGATGGGATTCGCTGAAGCTTTCTTT.

J is TRBJ1-1 and V is TRBV25-1; D not certain. The CDR3 consists of 13 residues. V lost 7 bases to trimming and J lost 6 bases, with 15 bases between them. Germline V gene sequence: CDR1 MGHDK, CDR2 SYGVNS. CDR3 in DNA: TGTGCCAGCACCCCCGGGAGTAGCGCTGAAGCTTTCTTT. It is translated as CASTPGSSAEAFF.

This chain links TRBV19 with TRBJ2-5; perhaps TRBD2 as D (6 bases). The germline V gene encodes CDR1 LNHDA and CDR2 SQIVND (reference sequence). The V gene lost 2 bases and the J gene lost 9 bases, with 16 bases spanning the gap. CDR3 length: 14 amino acids. The CDR3 loop is CASSIPGPTGAQYF. CDR3 nucleotides: TGTGCCAGTAGTATACCGGGGCCGACGGGGGCCCAGTACTTC.

This chain connects TRBV5-1 to TRBJ2-3; TRBD2 aligns across 8 bases. V shed 0 bases and J 1 base; nucleotides not matched to a gene: 4. The CDR3 has 16 residues. Germline V CDR1 and CDR2: SGHRS, YFSETQ. CDR3 residues: CASSLGHGGGTDTQYF. The CDR3, as DNA: TGCGCCAGCAGCTTGGGACACGGGGGGGGCACAGATACGCAGTATTTT.

This rearrangement joins TRBV13 to TRBJ2-6, with D possibly TRBD1 on 5 matching bases. The CDR3 covers 16 residues. From germline, CDR1 is PRHDT and CDR2 FYEKMQ (reference sequence). V lost 5 bases, J lost 2 bases, and 13 bases lay in between. This CDR3 reads CASSATVPPGANVLTF. Here the CDR3 DNA reads TGTGCCAGCAGCGCGACAGTTCCTCCTGGGGCCAACGTCCTGACTTTC.

Comment on this clone: Other DNA sequences in this sample translate to the same CDR3. The chain is built from TRBV7-9 and TRBJ2-5; 9 bases map to TRBD2. The J call may be wrong; the DNA end is better matched by TRBJ2-7. Germline V gene data show CDR1 as SEHNR and CDR2 as FQNEAQ (reference sequence). This CDR3 has 12 residues. CDR3 in DNA: TGTGCGAGCGGGGGGAGAGGGTACGAGCAGTACTTC. This codes for CASGGRGYEQYF.

This rearrangement joins TRBV7-9 to TRBJ2-3; 14 bases are shared with TRBD2. CDR1 is SEHNR, CDR2 FQNEAQ, per germline (reference sequence). Trimming took 5 bases from V and 0 from J; bases not matched to a gene: 10. The CDR3 has 19 amino acids. CDR3 sequence (DNA): TGTGCCAGCAGCGGCCCCGGGACTAGCGGGGGTGTTAGCACAGATACGCAGTATTTT. Its protein product is CASSGPGTSGGVSTDTQYF.

The genes are TRBV5-1 and TRBJ1-1; 9 nucleotides agree with TRBD1. Germline loops: CDR1 SGHRS, CDR2 YFSETQ. The CDR3 has 17 residues. The V and J ends lost 3 bases and 1 base, in that order; junction bases with no gene match: 10. For the CDR3, the DNA is TGCGCCAGCAGCTCCTCGGACAGGGGATTGGAGAACACTGAAGCTTTCTTT. Encoded protein: CASSSSDRGLENTEAFF.

J is TRBJ1-4 and V is TRBV5-6; 8 bases align to TRBD1. This CDR3 region has 15 residues. The V gene end was trimmed by 4 bases and the J gene end by 1 base; junction bases not matched to a gene: 3. Germline lookup yields CDR1 SGHDT and CDR2 YYEEEE. The CDR3 bases are TGTGCCAGCAGCACACAGGGGGAAACTAATGAAAAACTGTTTTTT. This gives the protein CASSTQGETNEKLFF.